This T cell receptor beta chain was identified in a study of cytomegalovirus exposure and HLA in healthy donors. General study results and limits: Most TCR sequences were uncommon, yet certain public TCRs appeared in many donors.

Regarding this clone: Antigen specificity is unknown.

Trimming left V 1 base short and J 7 bases short, with 7 bases between. The CDR3 totals 12 residues. Looked up from germline, CDR1 is SSHAT and CDR2 is FNYEAQ (reference sequence). Some clones are missing from TCRdb's copy, which holds only in-frame ones; the method was immunoSEQ multiplex PCR. Of fewer than 90,000 clones in the sample, less than 90% were seen once. This sequence originates from a woman under 30 in good health and CMV-seropositive. V and J are TRBV7-7 and TRBJ2-5; maybe TRBD2 (5 bases). Material: PBMCs. The CDR3 bases are TGTGCCAGCAGCTTAGGAGGGTTGACCCAGTACTTC. Its translation: CASSLGGLTQYF.